This TCR beta chain was recorded in a study of blood T cell repertoires in COVID-19. Study context: From the United States, Italy and Spain came samples of acute and convalescent COVID-19. Sources were T cells, B-cell-depleted T cells, or PBMCs; the material itself was cDNA or gDNA.

Libraries were prepared by immunoSEQ multiplex PCR; TCRdb keeps only in-frame clonotypes and omits some of them. The sample lists 200,000 to 250,000 clones, about 83% occurring once. Germline CDR1 is SGHNT and CDR2 is YYREEE (reference sequence). The CDR3 has 15 residues. V was shortened by 0 bases and J by 3 bases, with 13 bases between the two germline ends. Seattle's enrolled individuals joined amid active infection and were then monitored longitudinally. This receptor was identified in a woman aged 25 to 39 with COVID-19, enrolled during active disease. Input material: peripheral blood. J is TRBJ2-7 and V is TRBV5-4; possibly TRBD1 for D (6 bases). CDR3 bases: TGTGCCAGCAGCTTGGTGGGGGCAGACAACTACGAGCAGTACTTC. Its translation: CASSLVGADNYEQYF.